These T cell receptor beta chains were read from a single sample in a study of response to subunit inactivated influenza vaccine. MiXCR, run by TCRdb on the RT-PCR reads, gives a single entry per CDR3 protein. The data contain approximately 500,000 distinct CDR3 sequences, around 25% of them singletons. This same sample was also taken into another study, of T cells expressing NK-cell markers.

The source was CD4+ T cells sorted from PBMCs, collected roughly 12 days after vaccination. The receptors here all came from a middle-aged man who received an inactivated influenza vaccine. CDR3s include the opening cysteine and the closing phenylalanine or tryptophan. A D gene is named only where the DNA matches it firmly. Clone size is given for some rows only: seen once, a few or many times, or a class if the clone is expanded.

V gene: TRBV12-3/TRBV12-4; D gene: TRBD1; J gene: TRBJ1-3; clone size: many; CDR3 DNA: TGTGCCAGCAGTGACAGGGTTACTGGAAACACCATATATTTT; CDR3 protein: CASSDRVTGNTIYF
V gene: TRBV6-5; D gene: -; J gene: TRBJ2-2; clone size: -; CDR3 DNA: TGTGCCAGCAGTTACTCGCCCTCAGCGGCCGGGGAGCTGTTTTTT; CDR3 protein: CASSYSPSAAGELFF
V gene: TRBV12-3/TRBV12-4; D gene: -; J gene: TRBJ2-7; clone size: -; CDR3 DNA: TGTGCCAGCAGCCTCTACCGGGGGAGCGAGCAGTACTTC; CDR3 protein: CASSLYRGSEQYF
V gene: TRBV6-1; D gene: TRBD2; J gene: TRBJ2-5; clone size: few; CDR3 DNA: TGTGCCAGCAGATCTATAGCGGGGGCGTACCAAGAGACCCAGTACTTC; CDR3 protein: CASRSIAGAYQETQYF
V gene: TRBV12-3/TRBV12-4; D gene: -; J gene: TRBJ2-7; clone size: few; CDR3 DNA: TGTGCCAGCAGTTTTGAATCCGGGAACGAGCAGTACTTC; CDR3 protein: CASSFESGNEQYF
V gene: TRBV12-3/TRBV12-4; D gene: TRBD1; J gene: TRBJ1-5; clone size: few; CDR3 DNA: TGTGCCAGCAGGCTACAGGGGTCGGACAATCAGCCCCAGCATTTT; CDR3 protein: CASRLQGSDNQPQHF
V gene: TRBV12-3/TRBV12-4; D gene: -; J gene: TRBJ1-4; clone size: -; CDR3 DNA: TGTGCCAGCAGTCCGGGACGTGGAAAACTGTTTTTT; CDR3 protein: CASSPGRGKLFF
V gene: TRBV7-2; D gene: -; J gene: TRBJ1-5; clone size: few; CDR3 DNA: TGTGCCAGCAGCTTTTGGGGTCGCAATCACCCCCAGCATTTT; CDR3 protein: CASSFWGRNHPQHF
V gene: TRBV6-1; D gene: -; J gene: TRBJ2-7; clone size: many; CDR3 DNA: TGTGCCAGCAGTGATTACTACGAGCAGTACTTC; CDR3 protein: CASSDYYEQYF
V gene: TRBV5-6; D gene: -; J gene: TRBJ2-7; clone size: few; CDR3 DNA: TGTGCCAGCAGCAGCGGGACACTACCCACCTACGAGCAGTACTTC; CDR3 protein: CASSSGTLPTYEQYF
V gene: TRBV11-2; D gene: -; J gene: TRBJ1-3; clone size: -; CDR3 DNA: TGTGCCAGCAGCTTACAGGTCTTCTCTGGAAACACCATATATTTT; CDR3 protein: CASSLQVFSGNTIYF
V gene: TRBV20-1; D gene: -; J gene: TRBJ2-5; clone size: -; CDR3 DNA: TGCAGTGCTAGAGATGGGAGGGGGGACAGAGAGACCCAGTACTTC; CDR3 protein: CSARDGRGDRETQYF
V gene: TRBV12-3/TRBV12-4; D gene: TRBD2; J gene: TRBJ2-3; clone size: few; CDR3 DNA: TGTGCCAGCGGTGAAGCGGGGGGGCGAGGAAAGACGCAGTATTTT; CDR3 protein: CASGEAGGRGKTQYF
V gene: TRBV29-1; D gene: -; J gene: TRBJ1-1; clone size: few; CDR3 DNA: TGCAGCGTAGAGGGCTGGGCTGAAGCTTTCTTT; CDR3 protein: CSVEGWAEAFF
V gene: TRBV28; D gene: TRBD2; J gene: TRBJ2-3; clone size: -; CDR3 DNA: TGTGCCAGCAGGCCTACCCTAGCGGCTAGCACAGATACGCAGTATTTT; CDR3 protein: CASRPTLAASTDTQYF
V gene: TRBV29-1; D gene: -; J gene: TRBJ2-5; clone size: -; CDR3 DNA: TGCAGCGCTTACATCGCTAGACAATTAGAGACCCAGTACTTC; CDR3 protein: CSAYIARQLETQYF
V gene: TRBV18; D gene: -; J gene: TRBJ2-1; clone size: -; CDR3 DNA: TGTGCCAGCTCACCGGGTCCAGCAAATGAGCAGTTCTTC; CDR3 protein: CASSPGPANEQFF
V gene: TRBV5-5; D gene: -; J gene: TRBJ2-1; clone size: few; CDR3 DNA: TGTGCCAGCAGCTTGGGTCCCAACGGCTACAATGAGCAGTTCTTC; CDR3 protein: CASSLGPNGYNEQFF
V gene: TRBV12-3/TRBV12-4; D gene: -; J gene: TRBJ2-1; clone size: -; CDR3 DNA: TGTGCCAGCAGGGGGAGCGGCTCCTACAATGAGCAGTTCTTC; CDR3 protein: CASRGSGSYNEQFF
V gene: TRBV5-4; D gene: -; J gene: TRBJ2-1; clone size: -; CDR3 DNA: TGTGCCAGCAGCTTGGATGCCACATCCCAGTTCTTC; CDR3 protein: CASSLDATSQFF
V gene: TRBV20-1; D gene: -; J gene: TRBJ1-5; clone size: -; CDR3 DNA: TGCAGTGCTAGCGCCCCGGGAACTGCGGGGCCCCAGCATTTT; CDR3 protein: CSASAPGTAGPQHF
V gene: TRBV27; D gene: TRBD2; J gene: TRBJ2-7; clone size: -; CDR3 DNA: TGTGCCAGCAGTTTATCGGCGTTAGCGGGATTTGTCGAGCAGTACTTC; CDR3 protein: CASSLSALAGFVEQYF
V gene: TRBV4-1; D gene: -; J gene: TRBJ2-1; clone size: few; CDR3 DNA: TGCGCCAGCAGCCAAGAATGGGCCCAACGGGAGCAGTTCTTC; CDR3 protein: CASSQEWAQREQFF
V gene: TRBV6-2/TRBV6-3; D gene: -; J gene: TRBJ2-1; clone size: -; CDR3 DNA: TGTGCCAGCATCCGAGGGGGAGCTCACAATGAGCAGTTCTTC; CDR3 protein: CASIRGGAHNEQFF
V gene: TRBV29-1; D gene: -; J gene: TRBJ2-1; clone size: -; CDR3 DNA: TGCAGCGTAACCCGAGGGGCGAGCTCCTACAATGAGCAGTTCTTC; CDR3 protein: CSVTRGASSYNEQFF
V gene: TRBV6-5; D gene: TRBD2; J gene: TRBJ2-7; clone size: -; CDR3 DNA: TGTGCCAGCAGTTACTCTATGCGCGGGAGACTTAACTCCTACGAGCAGTACTTC; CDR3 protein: CASSYSMRGRLNSYEQYF
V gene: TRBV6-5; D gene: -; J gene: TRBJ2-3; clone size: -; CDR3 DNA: TGTGCCAGCAGTTACGGGGTCTTCAACACAGATACGCAGTATTTT; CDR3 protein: CASSYGVFNTDTQYF
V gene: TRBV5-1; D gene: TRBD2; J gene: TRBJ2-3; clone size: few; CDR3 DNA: TGCGCCAGCGGGCGGGGTGCTAGCGGGGACACAGATACGCAGTATTTT; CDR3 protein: CASGRGASGDTDTQYF
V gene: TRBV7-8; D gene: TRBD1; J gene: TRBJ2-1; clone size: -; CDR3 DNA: TGTGCCAGCAGCTTAGCAACAGGGGGCGGTGAGCAGTTCTTC; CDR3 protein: CASSLATGGGEQFF
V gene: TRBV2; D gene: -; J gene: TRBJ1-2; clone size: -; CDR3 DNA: TGTGCCAGCAGTGAAGATTCGGGGTATGGCTACACCTTC; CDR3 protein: CASSEDSGYGYTF
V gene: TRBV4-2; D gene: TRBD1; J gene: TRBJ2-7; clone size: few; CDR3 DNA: TGTGCCAGCAGCCAGAACAGGGGACCCTACGAGCAGTACTTC; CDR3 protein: CASSQNRGPYEQYF
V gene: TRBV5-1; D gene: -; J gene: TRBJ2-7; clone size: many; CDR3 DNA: TGCGCCAGCAGCCCCATCAAAGGGGAATACGAGCAGTACTTC; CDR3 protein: CASSPIKGEYEQYF
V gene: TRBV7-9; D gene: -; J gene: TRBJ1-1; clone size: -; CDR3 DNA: TGTGCCAGCAGCCCACAGGGTAGAAGGGGGAACACTGAAGCTTTCTTT; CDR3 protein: CASSPQGRRGNTEAFF
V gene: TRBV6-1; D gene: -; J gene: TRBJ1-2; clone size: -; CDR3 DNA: TGTGCCAGCAGTGACCAAGGGGGAAATGGCTACACCTTC; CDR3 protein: CASSDQGGNGYTF
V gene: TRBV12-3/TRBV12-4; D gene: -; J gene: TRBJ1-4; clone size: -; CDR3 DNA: TGTGCCAGCAGTTTTGCTGGGAATGAAAAACTGTTTTTT; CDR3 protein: CASSFAGNEKLFF
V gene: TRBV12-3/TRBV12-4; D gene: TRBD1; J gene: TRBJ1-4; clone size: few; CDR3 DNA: TGTGCCAGCAGTCCCGGGACAGGGTTTGAAAAACTGTTTTTT; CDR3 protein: CASSPGTGFEKLFF
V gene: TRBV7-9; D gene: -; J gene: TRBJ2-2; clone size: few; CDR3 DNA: TGTGCCAGCAGCTTAGGTTCAGCGGACGCCGGGGAGCTGTTTTTT; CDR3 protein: CASSLGSADAGELFF
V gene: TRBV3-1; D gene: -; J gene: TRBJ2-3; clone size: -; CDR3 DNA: TGTGCCAGCAGCCAAGTACCAGGGCCGATAGATACGCAGTATTTT; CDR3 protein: CASSQVPGPIDTQYF
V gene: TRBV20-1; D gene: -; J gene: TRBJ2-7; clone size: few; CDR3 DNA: TGCAGTGCGTTGGACGGCCCCTACGAGCAGTACTTC; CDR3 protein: CSALDGPYEQYF
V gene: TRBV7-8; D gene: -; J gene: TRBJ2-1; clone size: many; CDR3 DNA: TGTGCCACAAAGAGGGACCTCTGGGGTTCTGAGCAGTTCTTC; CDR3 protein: CATKRDLWGSEQFF
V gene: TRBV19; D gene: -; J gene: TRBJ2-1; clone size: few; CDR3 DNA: TGTGCCAGTACCGAGGGGGTGTGGGAGTACAATGAGCAGTTCTTC; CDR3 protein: CASTEGVWEYNEQFF
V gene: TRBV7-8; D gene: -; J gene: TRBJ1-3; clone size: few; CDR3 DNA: TGTGCCAGCAGCCGAGTGACAGACTTCTCTGGAAACACCATATATTTT; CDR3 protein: CASSRVTDFSGNTIYF
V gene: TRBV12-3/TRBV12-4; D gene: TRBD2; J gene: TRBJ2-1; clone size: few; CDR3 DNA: TGTGCCAGCAGTCTAGCGGGAGGGCCCAGTGAGCAGTTCTTC; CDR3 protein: CASSLAGGPSEQFF
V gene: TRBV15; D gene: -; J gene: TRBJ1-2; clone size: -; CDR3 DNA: TGTGCCACCAGCAGAGCTGCAAGGGACGGCTATGGCTACACCTTC; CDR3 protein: CATSRAARDGYGYTF
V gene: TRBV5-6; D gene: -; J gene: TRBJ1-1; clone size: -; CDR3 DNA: TGTGCCAGCCAGGGAAAAAGGGTGAACACTGAAGCTTTCTTT; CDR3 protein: CASQGKRVNTEAFF
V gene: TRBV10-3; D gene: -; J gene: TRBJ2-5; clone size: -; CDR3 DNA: TGTGCCATCAGTGAACAGGGCCAAGAGACCCAGTACTTC; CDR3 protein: CAISEQGQETQYF
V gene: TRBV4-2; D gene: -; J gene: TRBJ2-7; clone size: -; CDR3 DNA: TGTGCCAGCAGCCAAGAAGTGGGCAGGATCTACGAGCAGTACTTC; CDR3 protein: CASSQEVGRIYEQYF
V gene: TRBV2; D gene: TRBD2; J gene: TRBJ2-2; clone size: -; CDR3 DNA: TGTGCCAGCAGTCAAGGGGCGGGGGCGAACACCGGGGAGCTGTTTTTT; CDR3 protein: CASSQGAGANTGELFF
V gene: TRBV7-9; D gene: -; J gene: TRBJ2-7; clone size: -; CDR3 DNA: TGTGCCAGCAGCTTAGGGACGACTACCGAGCAGTACTTC; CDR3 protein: CASSLGTTTEQYF
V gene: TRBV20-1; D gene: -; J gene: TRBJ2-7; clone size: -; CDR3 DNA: TGCAGTGCTAGGTTGGGTCAGGGGGGACTTTATGAGCAGTACTTC; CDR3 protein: CSARLGQGGLYEQYF
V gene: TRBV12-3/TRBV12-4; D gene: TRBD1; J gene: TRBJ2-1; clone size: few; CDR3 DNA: TGTGCCAGCAGTCCCGGGACAGGCACGAACAATGAGCAGTTCTTC; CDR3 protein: CASSPGTGTNNEQFF
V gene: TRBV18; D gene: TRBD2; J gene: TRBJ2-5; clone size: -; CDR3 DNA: TGTGCCAGCTCACTAGCGACTAGCCGGCAAGAGACCCAGTACTTC; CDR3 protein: CASSLATSRQETQYF
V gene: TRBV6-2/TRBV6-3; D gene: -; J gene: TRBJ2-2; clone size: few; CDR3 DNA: TGTGCCAGCAAAGTCAGGGGTTTCGCGAACACCGGGGAGCTGTTTTTT; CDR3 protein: CASKVRGFANTGELFF
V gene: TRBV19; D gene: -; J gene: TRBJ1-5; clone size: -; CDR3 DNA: TGTGCCAGTAGTTCTCCCGGGACACTCGCCCCTATATATAGCAATCAGCCCCAGCATTTT; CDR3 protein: CASSSPGTLAPIYSNQPQHF
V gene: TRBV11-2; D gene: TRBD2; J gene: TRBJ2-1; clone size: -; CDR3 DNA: TGTGCCAGCAGCTCCCTAGCGGGAAGAAATGAGCAGTTCTTC; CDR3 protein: CASSSLAGRNEQFF
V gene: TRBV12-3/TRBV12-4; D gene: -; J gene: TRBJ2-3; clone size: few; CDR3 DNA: TGTGCCAGCAGTTTCCAGGGGGAGGGAGATACGCAGTATTTT; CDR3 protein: CASSFQGEGDTQYF
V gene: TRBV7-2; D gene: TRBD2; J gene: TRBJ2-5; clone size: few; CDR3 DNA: TGTGCCAGCAGCCCCAGGTGGGGGGCGGGAGGAGGAGAGACCCAGTACTTC; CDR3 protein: CASSPRWGAGGGETQYF